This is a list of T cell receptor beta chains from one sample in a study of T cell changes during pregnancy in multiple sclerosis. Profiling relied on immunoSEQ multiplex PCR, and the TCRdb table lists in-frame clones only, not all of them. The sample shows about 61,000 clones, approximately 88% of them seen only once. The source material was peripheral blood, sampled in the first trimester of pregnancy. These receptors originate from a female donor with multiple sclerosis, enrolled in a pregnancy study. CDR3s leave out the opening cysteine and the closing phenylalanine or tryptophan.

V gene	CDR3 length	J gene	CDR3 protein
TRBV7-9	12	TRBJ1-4	ASSLGQQNEKLF
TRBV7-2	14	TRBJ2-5	ASSLGWARASETQY
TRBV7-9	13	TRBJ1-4	ASSFQGTANEKLF
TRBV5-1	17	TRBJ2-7	ASSYPSGTPGLAGAQQY
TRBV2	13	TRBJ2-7	ASSPRTSGTYEQY
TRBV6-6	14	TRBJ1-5	ASSQRDRSYYQPQH
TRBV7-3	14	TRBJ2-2	ASSLNPGGNTGELF
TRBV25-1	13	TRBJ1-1	ASSDSQGVSTEAF
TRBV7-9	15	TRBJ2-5	ASSLDTGRESRETQY
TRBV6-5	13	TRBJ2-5	ASSSASGRVETQY
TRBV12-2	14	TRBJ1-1	ASRLASTEGATEAF
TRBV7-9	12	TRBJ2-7	ASSSLGLVDEQY
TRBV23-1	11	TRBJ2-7	ASSQSLSYEQY
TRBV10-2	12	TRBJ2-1	ASSDGLASHEQF
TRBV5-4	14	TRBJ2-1	ASSLESGSSYNEQF
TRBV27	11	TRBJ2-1	ASSLQGAHEQF
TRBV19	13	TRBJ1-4	ASSIGAATNEKLF
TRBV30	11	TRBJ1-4	AWIPLSGEKLF
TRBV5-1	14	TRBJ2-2	ASSLAGTGNTGELF
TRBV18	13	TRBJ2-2	ASSKGQGSTGELF
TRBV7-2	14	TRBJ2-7	ASSLSGTGRSYEQY
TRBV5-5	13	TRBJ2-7	ASSDPPQGIHEQY
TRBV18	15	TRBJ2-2	ASSPPGTGLRTGELF
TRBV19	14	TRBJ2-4	ASSIAQPIAKNIQY
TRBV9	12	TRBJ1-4	ASSGQGLGEKLF
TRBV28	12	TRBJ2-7	ASSLGGGVNEQY
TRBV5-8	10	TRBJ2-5	ASSPQQETQY
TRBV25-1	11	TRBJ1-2	ASTGTLSYGYT
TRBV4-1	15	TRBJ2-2	ASSPASGLGTPGELF
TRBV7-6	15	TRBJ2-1	ASSPFALASSYNEQF
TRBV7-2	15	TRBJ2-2	ASSLAKTSGSSGELF
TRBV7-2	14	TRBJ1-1	ASSLAQGQWNTEAF
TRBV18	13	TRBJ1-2	ASSPVTGGNYGYT
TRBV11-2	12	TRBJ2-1	ASSSGTIYNEQF
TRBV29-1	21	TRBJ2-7	SVARGSNNRHTPLAGGFYEQY
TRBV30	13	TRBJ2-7	AWSLYGQGWNEQY
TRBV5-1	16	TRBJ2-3	ASSLGIFSAPSTDTQY
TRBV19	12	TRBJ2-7	ASASGTSSYEQY
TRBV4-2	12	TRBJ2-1	ASSRETSQNEQF
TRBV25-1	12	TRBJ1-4	ASSTDRGGEKLF
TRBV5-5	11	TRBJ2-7	ASSPRLAGDLY
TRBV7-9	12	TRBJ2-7	ASSLGTSFNEQY
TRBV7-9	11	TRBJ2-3	ASSLVGGDTQY
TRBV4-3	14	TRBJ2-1	ASSQDPTSRDNEQF
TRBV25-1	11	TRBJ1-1	ASSTGVNTEAF
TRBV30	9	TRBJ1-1	AADRGTEAF
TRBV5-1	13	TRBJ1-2	ASSFGQGARDGYT
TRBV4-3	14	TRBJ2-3	ASSQDRGFRSGTQY
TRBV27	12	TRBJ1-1	ASTPRPEGTEAF
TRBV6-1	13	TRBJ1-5	ASSEWSERNQPQH
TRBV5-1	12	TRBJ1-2	ASSLGTGNYGYT
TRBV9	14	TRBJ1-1	ASSPQRGNMNTEAF
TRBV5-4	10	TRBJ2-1	ASSSLTDEQF
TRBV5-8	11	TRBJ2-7	ASSLVAGIGQY
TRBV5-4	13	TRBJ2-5	ASSPRLADQETQY
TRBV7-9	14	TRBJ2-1	ASSLKLAVRYNEQF